Listed below are T cell receptor beta chains from one sample, sequenced in a study of PD-1 blockade in classical Hodgkin lymphoma. Data came from immunoSEQ multiplex PCR; TCRdb stores just in-frame clones and leaves some out. The sample lists about 13,000 clones, roughly 76% occurring once. This sample comprised peripheral blood mononuclear cells (PBMCs), obtained at baseline. Source of these receptors: a human donor with classical Hodgkin lymphoma. The CDR3 runs from the conserved cysteine through the conserved F or W. Each record gives: J gene, clone size, CDR3 length, V gene, D gene, CDR3 protein, CDR3 DNA. The D gene is left open where the match is weak. Clone size is given for some rows only: seen once, a few or many times, or a class if the clone is expanded.

j_gene: TRBJ2-7; abundance: NA; len: 13; v_gene: TRBV10-3; d_gene: NA; CDR3aa: CAISESRGDEQYF; CDR3nt: TGTGCCATCAGTGAGTCGAGGGGAGACGAGCAGTACTTC
j_gene: TRBJ2-6; abundance: NA; len: 15; v_gene: TRBV27; d_gene: TRBD1; CDR3aa: CASSSSGQVANVLTF; CDR3nt: TGTGCCAGCAGTTCGTCGGGACAGGTGGCCAACGTCCTGACTTTC
j_gene: TRBJ1-1; abundance: NA; len: 14; v_gene: TRBV6-1; d_gene: TRBD1; CDR3aa: CASSKGGTALVAFF; CDR3nt: TGTGCCAGCAGTAAGGGGGGGACAGCTCTTGTGGCTTTCTTT
j_gene: TRBJ2-7; abundance: NA; len: 14; v_gene: TRBV9; d_gene: NA; CDR3aa: CASSVATFSYEQYF; CDR3nt: TGTGCCAGCAGCGTAGCTACTTTCTCCTACGAGCAGTACTTC
j_gene: TRBJ2-1; abundance: few; len: 16; v_gene: TRBV7-9; d_gene: NA; CDR3aa: CASSFRQYSSYNEQFF; CDR3nt: TGTGCCAGCAGCTTTCGGCAGTATAGCTCCTACAATGAGCAGTTCTTC
j_gene: TRBJ2-1; abundance: NA; len: 17; v_gene: TRBV19; d_gene: TRBD2; CDR3aa: CASSSWTSGSPYNEQFF; CDR3nt: TGTGCCAGTAGTAGTTGGACTAGCGGGAGCCCCTACAATGAGCAGTTCTTC
j_gene: TRBJ2-3; abundance: NA; len: 13; v_gene: TRBV7-2; d_gene: NA; CDR3aa: CASSFVSTDTQYF; CDR3nt: TGTGCCAGCAGCTTTGTGAGCACAGATACGCAGTATTTT
j_gene: TRBJ1-1; abundance: NA; len: 13; v_gene: TRBV6-1; d_gene: NA; CDR3aa: CASSPFAAGRAFF; CDR3nt: TGTGCCAGCAGTCCCTTCGCCGCAGGGCGAGCTTTCTTT
j_gene: TRBJ2-3; abundance: NA; len: 11; v_gene: TRBV6-1; d_gene: NA; CDR3aa: CASRSTDTQYF; CDR3nt: TGTGCCAGCAGATCCACAGATACGCAGTATTTT
j_gene: TRBJ2-3; abundance: NA; len: 13; v_gene: TRBV6-4; d_gene: NA; CDR3aa: CASGEVETDTQYF; CDR3nt: TGTGCCAGCGGGGAAGTGGAGACAGATACGCAGTATTTT
j_gene: TRBJ2-7; abundance: NA; len: 15; v_gene: TRBV27; d_gene: TRBD1; CDR3aa: CASSPYRGPGAEQYF; CDR3nt: TGTGCCAGCAGCCCCTACAGGGGGCCGGGGGCCGAGCAGTACTTC
j_gene: TRBJ2-2; abundance: NA; len: 16; v_gene: TRBV7-9; d_gene: TRBD2; CDR3aa: CASSETGTINTGELFF; CDR3nt: TGTGCCAGCAGCGAAACCGGGACTATAAACACCGGGGAGCTGTTTTTT
j_gene: TRBJ2-1; abundance: NA; len: 14; v_gene: TRBV27; d_gene: TRBD2; CDR3aa: CASSWTSGSDEQFF; CDR3nt: TGTGCCAGCAGTTGGACTAGCGGGAGCGATGAGCAGTTCTTC